The clone carrying this TCR beta chain has only a few counts. The antigen remains unidentified. For TCRbeta, the library was prepared with unique molecular identifiers. MiXCR was run by TCRdb on the PCR reads, yielding one entry per CDR3 protein. The table has 750,000 to 950,000 distinct CDR3 sequences, about 15% seen once; the top ten hold approximately 5%. The data originate from a study of T-cell reconstitution after alpha-beta-depleted transplantation in children. Regarding the study as a whole: Newly produced T cells mostly accounted for T-cell counts and diversity one year post-transplant.

Germline CDR1 and CDR2: MNHEY and SMNVEV (reference sequence). The CDR3 has 16 amino acids. V was clipped by 4 bases and J by 4 bases, with 20 bases between them. This chain links TRBV27 with TRBJ2-7; D perhaps matches TRBD2 (5 bases). The material sequenced was PBMCs, mostly from graft donor cells, taken 360 days after TCRalphabeta/CD19-depleted stem cell transplant. This TCR was sampled from a male patient aged 10 to 17 who had a stem cell transplant for acute lymphoblastic leukemia, so the T cells may come from the graft donor. This CDR3 reads CASSSPERLRPYEQYF. The CDR3 DNA follows: TGTGCCAGCAGTTCCCCAGAAAGACTACGACCTTACGAGCAGTACTTC.